One sample yielded the 28 T cell receptor beta chains listed below, sequenced in a study of cytomegalovirus exposure and HLA in healthy donors (dated by TCRdb to 2016 to 2017). The library was prepared using the immunoSEQ multiplex PCR assay. For the multiplex PCR, a mixture combining 60 forward primers for TCR Vbeta segments and 13 reverse primers for TCR Jbeta segments was used. In TCRdb, the immuneACCESS table is reduced to in-frame sequences with V and J assigned. These tables do not hold every clone; where another copy was compared, an unresolved V gene accounts for under half, and the others remain unexplained. The table for this sample lists about 180,000 clones; under 80% of them were counted only once. Together, the top ten hold 2% to 2.5% of the sample. Sequencing was carried out using PBMCs. The receptors shown here come from a human donor in good health.

V gene TRBV5-1 combines with J gene TRBJ2-1; 9 bases fit TRBD1. This CDR3 comprises 18 residues. Germline V gene sequence: CDR1 SGHRS, CDR2 YFSETQ. V dropped 1 base and J dropped 2; count of bases not matched to a gene: 10. The CDR3 spells CASSLSWGQGGAYNEQFF. For the CDR3, the DNA is TGCGCCAGCAGCTTGAGTTGGGGACAGGGAGGCGCCTACAATGAGCAGTTCTTC.

This chain links TRBV6-1 with TRBJ2-7, with 8 nucleotides matching TRBD1. Per the germline V gene, CDR1 is MNHNS and CDR2 is SASEGT. This CDR3 spans 13 amino acids. J gave up 6 bases and V 5 bases, and 6 bases lay outside the gene matches. CDR3 region: CASSKPTGVEQYF. CDR3 sequence (DNA): TGTGCCAGCAGTAAACCGACAGGGGTCGAGCAGTACTTC.

The rearrangement links TRBV7-9 to TRBJ1-5; TRBD1 might be the D (6 bases). The CDR3 consists of 14 residues. Trimming took off 4 bases at V and 9 bases at J, with 16 bases between the two ends. Germline CDR1 SEHNR, CDR2 FQNEAQ (reference sequence). As DNA, the CDR3 is TGTGCCAGCAGCTCACCCGGACAGCCCTCGCCCCAGCATTTT. Encoded protein: CASSSPGQPSPQHF.

This clone was seen a few times. The V gene is TRBV7-8, the J gene TRBJ1-4; TRBD1 matches at 7 bases. The CDR3 is 16 amino acids. Germline CDR1 reads SGHVS; CDR2 reads FQNEAQ. The junction had 10 bases not matched to a gene; V was cut back by 5 bases and J by 4 bases. CDR3 in amino acids: CASSPFAGQINEKLFF. CDR3 sequence (DNA): TGTGCCAGCAGCCCCTTCGCGGGACAGATTAATGAAAAACTGTTTTTT.

This chain connects TRBV5-1 to TRBJ1-6; 7 nucleotides align to TRBD1. V shed 4 bases, J shed 10 bases, and the junction held 11 bases outside the gene matches. The CDR3 runs to 15 residues. Germline CDR1 and CDR2: SGHRS and YFSETQ. CDR3 loop: CASSRHGTESSPLHF. CDR3 nucleotide sequence: TGCGCCAGCAGCCGACATGGGACAGAATCCTCACCCCTCCACTTT.

The chain joins TRBV6-5 to TRBJ1-2, with 10 nucleotides matching TRBD1. The trim removed 6 bases at V and 3 bases at J, leaving 7 bases unmatched. CDR1 MNHEY and CDR2 SVGAGI come from the germline V gene. CDR3 size: 15 residues. CDR3 in DNA: TGTGCCAGCAGAGAGACAGGGGGCCCGGACTATGGCTACACCTTC. Residues: CASRETGGPDYGYTF.

This chain links TRBV6-5 with TRBJ2-1; TRBD1 matches 7 bases. CDR1 is MNHEY, CDR2 SVGAGI, per germline. The CDR3 length is 15 residues. The trim removed 6 bases at V and 0 bases at J, leaving 5 bases unmatched. The CDR3 nucleotides read TGTGCCAGCAGCCGACAGGGCCGCTCCTACAATGAGCAGTTCTTC. Protein: CASSRQGRSYNEQFF.

The J gene is TRBJ1-1, the V gene TRBV10-3; possibly TRBD1 for D (5 bases). V was pared by 10 bases and J by 3 bases, with 15 bases between. CDR3 length: 13 amino acids. Germline-derived CDR1 and CDR2 are ENHRY and SYGVKD. CDR3 sequence: CATSREGDTEAFF. CDR3 bases: TGTGCCACCTCCAGGGAGGGTGACACTGAAGCTTTCTTT.

The V gene is TRBV14, the J gene TRBJ1-3; unclear D gene. The CDR3 totals 15 residues. Looked up from germline, CDR1 is SGHDN and CDR2 is FVKESK. The V end was cut by 1 base, the J end by 0 bases, with 7 bases between. As DNA, the CDR3 is TGTGCCAGCAGCCAAGGGTACTTCTCTGGAAACACCATATATTTT. This sequence encodes CASSQGYFSGNTIYF.

The chain couples TRBV2 to TRBJ2-5; a weak D match, TRBD2 (6 bases). CDR3 size: 14 residues. The germline V and J ends were trimmed by 7 bases and 5 bases, with 17 bases remaining between them. Germline CDR1 reads SNHLY; CDR2 reads FYNNEI. CDR3 nucleotide sequence: TGTGCCAGCACCCCCCCGGGGGTACGGGAGACCCAGTACTTC. Its translation: CASTPPGVRETQYF.

The V call is TRBV27, the J call TRBJ2-4; no firm D call. Trimming removed 5 bases from V and 0 bases from J, with 11 bases in between. The germline gives CDR1 MNHEY, CDR2 SMNVEV (reference sequence). CDR3 size: 15 residues. The CDR3 DNA reads TGTGCCAGCAGTCGTCACAGTCTAGCCAAAAACATTCAGTACTTC. It specifies CASSRHSLAKNIQYF.

This clone was detected a few times. The V gene is TRBV7-3, the J gene TRBJ2-1; D unresolved. This CDR3 region has 12 residues. The V end was cut by 2 bases, the J end by 9 bases, with 8 bases between. Germline loops: CDR1 SGHTA, CDR2 FQGTGA. In nucleotides, the CDR3 is TGTGCCAGCAGCTTACTGAGTACTGAGCAGTTCTTC. This sequence encodes CASSLLSTEQFF.

The chain recombines TRBV12-5 with TRBJ2-5, with 9 bases fitting TRBD1. The CDR3 loop spans 15 amino acids. Germline values: CDR1 LGHNT, CDR2 FRNRAP. With V trimmed by 6 bases and J by 2 bases, 7 bases remained unmatched. CDR3 DNA sequence: TGTGCTAGTGGACTAAGGACAGGGGAGCAAGAGACCCAGTACTTC. Amino acid sequence: CASGLRTGEQETQYF.

This clone showed up just a few times. V is TRBV5-3 and J is TRBJ2-7, with 8 positions matching TRBD1. TRBV5-3 falls under the ORF class, with uncertain function. J gave up 7 bases and V 4 bases, and 13 bases lay outside the gene matches. The CDR3 consists of 15 residues. The CDR3: CARSPGDRKNREQYF. The DNA for the CDR3 is TGTGCCAGAAGCCCGGGGGACAGGAAGAATCGGGAGCAGTACTTC.

The chain recombines TRBV30 with TRBJ2-5, with 12 bases that match TRBD2. The CDR3 runs to 18 residues. Germline V gene sequence: CDR1 GTSNPN, CDR2 SVGIG (reference sequence). V trimming: 0 bases; J trimming: 5 bases; junction bases outside the gene matches: 13. In nucleotides, the CDR3 is TGTGCCTGGAGTGTACGTAGAGCTAGCGGGGGGGCCAGGGAGACCCAGTACTTC. Its protein is CAWSVRRASGGARETQYF.

This chain connects TRBV4-2 to TRBJ2-3; D may be TRBD2 (5 bases). V was shortened by 4 bases and J by 1 base, with 15 bases between the two germline ends. Germline V CDR1 and CDR2: LGHNA, YNFKEQ. This CDR3 is 16 amino acids long. The CDR3 sequence is CASSRAGARGTDTQYF. CDR3 nucleotides: TGTGCCAGCAGCCGGGCGGGCGCTCGGGGCACAGATACGCAGTATTTT.

The V gene is TRBV6-5, the J gene TRBJ1-2; the match to TRBD1 covers 11 bases. Unmatched junction bases numbered 6, after V lost 2 bases and J lost 7 bases. Germline lookup yields CDR1 MNHEY and CDR2 SVGAGI. This CDR3 has 15 amino acids. This CDR3 is CASSYPGQGASGYTF. The CDR3 DNA is TGTGCCAGCAGTTACCCAGGACAGGGGGCGAGTGGCTACACCTTC.

In its sample, this clone was seen a few times. V usage is TRBV2 and J usage is TRBJ2-2; weak D call: TRBD2 (7 bases). Looked up from germline, CDR1 is SNHLY and CDR2 is FYNNEI. The CDR3 loop spans 15 amino acids. Trimming removed 6 bases from V and 10 bases from J, with 21 bases in between. CDR3 in amino acids: CASRGFGGGTKELFF. The CDR3 DNA sequence: TGTGCCAGCAGAGGGTTCGGGGGCGGGACTAAGGAGCTGTTTTTT.

The chain has TRBV5-1 and TRBJ2-7; weak D call: TRBD1 (7 bases). The V and J ends lost 0 bases and 2 bases respectively, with 15 bases between them. Germline V gene lookup returns CDR1 SGHRS and CDR2 YFSETQ. The CDR3 consists of 16 residues. The chain's CDR3 is CASSLGGRTGAYEQYF. The CDR3, as DNA: TGCGCCAGCAGCTTGGGGGGGAGGACAGGAGCCTACGAGCAGTACTTC.

The chain couples TRBV29-1 to TRBJ2-1; the match to TRBD1 covers 11 bases. V gave up 3 bases and J gave up 6 bases; unmatched junction bases: 4. This CDR3 contains 14 residues. CDR1 is SQVTM, CDR2 ANQGSEA, per germline. CDR3 bases: TGCAGCGTTGACCGGGACAGGGGGACCAATGAGCAGTTCTTC. Encoded protein: CSVDRDRGTNEQFF.

The chain uses TRBV18 and TRBJ2-5, with 8 bases lining up with TRBD2. Germline assignment: CDR1 KGHSH and CDR2 LQKENI. V was clipped by 3 bases and J by 1 base; unmatched bases: 7. CDR3 length: 16 residues. The CDR3 sequence: CASSPRERGFQETQYF. CDR3 bases: TGTGCCAGCTCACCGCGCGAGCGGGGGTTCCAAGAGACCCAGTACTTC.

The chain combines TRBV7-8 with TRBJ2-7, with D perhaps TRBD2 (7 bases). The CDR3 extends over 18 amino acids. V dropped 5 bases and J dropped 5 bases, with 28 bases sitting between them. Germline V gene sequence: CDR1 SGHVS, CDR2 FQNEAQ. The CDR3 region is CASSPVPWGLADSNEQYF. CDR3 nucleotide sequence: TGTGCCAGCAGCCCTGTCCCCTGGGGGCTAGCGGATAGCAACGAGCAGTACTTC. The full variable domain, in which reference TRBV7-8 and TRBJ2-7 provide the parts outside the CDR3, is GAGVSQSPRYKVAKRGQDVALRCDPISGHVSLFWYQQALGQGPEFLTYFQNEAQLDKSGLPSDRFFAERPEGSVSTLKIQRTQQEDSAVYLCASSPVPWGLADSNEQYFGPGTRLTVT.

The J gene is TRBJ2-5, the V gene TRBV29-1; TRBD2 matches 8 bases. The last part of the DNA fits TRBJ2-7 better; the J call may be wrong. The germline V gene has CDR1 SQVTM and CDR2 ANQGSEA. This CDR3 contains 14 residues. Here the CDR3 reads CSVESGAGAYEQYF. The CDR3 region has the DNA TGCAGCGTTGAATCCGGAGCGGGGGCCTACGAGCAGTACTTC.

This clone occurred a few times. The chain recombines TRBV19 with TRBJ1-5, with TRBD1 matching 10 bases. The V gene's germline CDR1 is LNHDA and CDR2 SQIVND (reference sequence). The CDR3 extends over 15 amino acids. V gave up 5 bases and J gave up 7 bases; unmatched junction bases: 8. DNA of the CDR3: TGTGCCAGTAGTTCCGACAGGGGGCGCGGGCAGCCCCAGCATTTT. This sequence encodes CASSSDRGRGQPQHF. The complete variable domain, with remaining parts taken from reference TRBV19 and TRBJ1-5, reads DGGITQSPKYLFRKEGQNVTLSCEQNLNHDAMYWYRQDPGQGLRLIYYSQIVNDFQKGDIAEGYSVSREKKESFPLTVTSAQKNPTAFYLCASSSDRGRGQPQHFGDGTRLSIL.

This clone was picked up one time. The J gene is TRBJ1-6, the V gene TRBV2; TRBD1 matches 10 bases. The CDR3 spans 14 residues. J lost 8 bases, V lost 6 bases, and 4 bases had no gene match. CDR1 SNHLY and CDR2 FYNNEI come from the germline V gene. CDR3: CASRTGTGDSPLHF. CDR3 sequence (DNA): TGTGCCAGCAGGACCGGGACAGGGGATTCACCCCTCCACTTT.

This chain joins TRBV5-1 and TRBJ2-2, with 7 bases lining up with TRBD2. Unmatched junction bases numbered 8, after V lost 0 bases and J lost 6 bases. The CDR3 loop spans 16 amino acids. In germline, CDR1 is SGHRS, CDR2 YFSETQ. The CDR3 protein is CASSLAPRGGPGELFF. The CDR3 DNA follows: TGCGCCAGCAGCTTGGCCCCTAGGGGAGGGCCCGGGGAGCTGTTTTTT.

The chain joins TRBV21-1 to TRBJ1-1; TRBD1 reflects the table's D call only, with no check against the DNA. TRBV21-1 is described as a pseudogene. The CDR3 length is 15 residues. The CDR3 DNA sequence: TGTGCCAGCAGCAAAGAAAAGGGGATGGAGACTGAAGCTTTCTTT. The encoded protein is CASSKEKGMETEAFF.

The chain links TRBV9 to TRBJ2-3, with 7 bases fitting TRBD2. Germline V CDR1 and CDR2: SGDLS, YYNGEE. The trim removed 10 bases at V and 2 bases at J, leaving 13 bases unmatched. The CDR3 spans 15 residues. The CDR3 sequence is CAGSRERGTTDTQYF. For the CDR3, the DNA is TGTGCCGGATCTCGGGAGCGGGGAACCACAGATACGCAGTATTTT.